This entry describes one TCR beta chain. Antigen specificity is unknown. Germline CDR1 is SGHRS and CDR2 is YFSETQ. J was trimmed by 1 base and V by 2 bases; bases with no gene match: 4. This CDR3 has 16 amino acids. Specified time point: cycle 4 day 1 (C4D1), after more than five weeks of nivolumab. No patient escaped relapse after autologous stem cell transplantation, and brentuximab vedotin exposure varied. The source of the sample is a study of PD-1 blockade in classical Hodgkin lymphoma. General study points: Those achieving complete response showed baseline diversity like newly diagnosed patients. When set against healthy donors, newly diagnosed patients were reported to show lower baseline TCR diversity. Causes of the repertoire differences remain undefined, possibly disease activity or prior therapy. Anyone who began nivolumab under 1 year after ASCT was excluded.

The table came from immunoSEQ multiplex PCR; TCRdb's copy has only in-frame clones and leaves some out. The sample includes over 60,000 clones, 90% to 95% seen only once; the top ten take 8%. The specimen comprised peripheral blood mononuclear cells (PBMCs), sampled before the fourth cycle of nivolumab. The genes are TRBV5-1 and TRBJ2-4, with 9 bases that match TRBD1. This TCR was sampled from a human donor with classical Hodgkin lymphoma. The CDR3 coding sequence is TGCGCCAGCAGCTTCACAGGGGGCACTGCCAAAAACATTCAGTACTTC. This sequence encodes CASSFTGGTAKNIQYF. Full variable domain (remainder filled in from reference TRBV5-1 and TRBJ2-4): KAGVTQTPRYLIKTRGQQVTLSCSPISGHRSVSWYQQTPGQGLQFLFEYFSETQRNKGNFPGRFSGRQFSNSRSEMNVSTLELGDSALYLCASSFTGGTAKNIQYFGAGTRLSVL.